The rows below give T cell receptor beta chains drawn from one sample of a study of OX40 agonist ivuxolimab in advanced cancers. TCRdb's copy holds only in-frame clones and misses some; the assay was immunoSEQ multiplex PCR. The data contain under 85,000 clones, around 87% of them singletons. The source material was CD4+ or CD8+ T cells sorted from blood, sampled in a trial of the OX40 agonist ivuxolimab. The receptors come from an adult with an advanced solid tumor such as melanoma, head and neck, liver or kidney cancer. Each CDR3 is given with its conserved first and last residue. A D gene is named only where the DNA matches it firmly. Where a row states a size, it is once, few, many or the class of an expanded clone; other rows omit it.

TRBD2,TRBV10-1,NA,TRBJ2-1,CASSAQPTSAQFF,TGCGCCAGCAGTGCTCAGCCTACTAGCGCGCAGTTCTTC
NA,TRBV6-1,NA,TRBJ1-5,CASSEYGTYSNQPQHF,TGTGCCAGCAGTGAGTACGGAACGTATAGCAATCAGCCCCAGCATTTT
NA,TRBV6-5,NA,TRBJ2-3,CASRRGGGTDTQYF,TGTGCCAGCCGACGGGGAGGAGGCACAGATACGCAGTATTTT
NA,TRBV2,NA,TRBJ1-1,CASSEAMNTEAFF,TGTGCCAGCAGTGAAGCTATGAACACTGAAGCTTTCTTT
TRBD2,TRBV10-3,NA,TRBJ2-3,CAISESPASGRVGDTDTQYF,TGTGCCATCAGTGAGTCCCCTGCAAGCGGGAGGGTAGGAGACACAGATACGCAGTATTTT
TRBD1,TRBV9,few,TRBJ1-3,CASGTAENTIYF,TGTGCCAGCGGGACAGCCGAAAACACCATATATTTT
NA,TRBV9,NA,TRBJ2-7,CASSGDRNEQYF,TGTGCCAGCAGCGGGGATCGGAACGAGCAGTACTTC
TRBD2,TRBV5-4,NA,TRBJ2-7,CASSLDGRPLYEQYF,TGTGCCAGCAGCTTGGACGGGAGGCCCCTCTACGAGCAGTACTTC
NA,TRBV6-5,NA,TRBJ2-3,CASSYQAPSTDTQYF,TGTGCCAGCAGTTACCAAGCACCTAGCACAGATACGCAGTATTTT
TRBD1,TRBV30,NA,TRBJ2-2,CAWTRDRVTGELFF,TGTGCCTGGACCAGGGACAGAGTTACCGGGGAGCTGTTTTTT
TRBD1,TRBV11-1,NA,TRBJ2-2,CASSSRDRGLNTGELFF,TGTGCCAGCAGTTCCCGGGACAGGGGGCTAAACACCGGGGAGCTGTTTTTT
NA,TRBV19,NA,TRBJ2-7,CASSESQKGSGEQYF,TGTGCCAGTAGTGAAAGTCAAAAAGGATCGGGTGAGCAGTACTTC
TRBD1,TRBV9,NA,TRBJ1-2,CASNRGGSYGYTF,TGTGCCAGCAACAGGGGAGGGTCCTATGGCTACACCTTC
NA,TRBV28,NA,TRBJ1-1,CASSLQGSEAFF,TGTGCCAGCAGTTTACAGGGTTCTGAAGCTTTCTTT
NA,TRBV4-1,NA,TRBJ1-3,CASSLQALSGNTIYF,TGCGCCAGCAGCCTTCAGGCCCTCTCTGGAAACACCATATATTTT
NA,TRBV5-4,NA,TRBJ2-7,CASSLNYEQYF,TGTGCCAGCAGTCTTAACTACGAGCAGTACTTC
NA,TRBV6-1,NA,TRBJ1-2,CASSVDPAARYGYTF,TGTGCCAGCAGTGTGGATCCGGCAGCGCGCTATGGCTACACCTTC
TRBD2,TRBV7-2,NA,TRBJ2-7,CASSLAQRTRTEQYF,TGTGCCAGCAGCTTAGCGCAGAGGACTAGAACAGAGCAGTACTTC
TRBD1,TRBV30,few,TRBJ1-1,CAWRWTGTEAFF,TGTGCCTGGAGATGGACAGGGACTGAAGCTTTCTTT
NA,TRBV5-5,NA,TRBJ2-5,CASTSMGGETQYF,TGTGCCAGCACATCGATGGGGGGAGAGACCCAGTACTTC
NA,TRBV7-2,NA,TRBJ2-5,CASSLGGTGETQYF,TGTGCCAGCAGCTTAGGTGGGACTGGAGAGACCCAGTACTTC
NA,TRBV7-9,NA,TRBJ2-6,CASSFLAGFGANVLTF,TGTGCCAGCAGCTTTCTCGCGGGGTTTGGGGCCAACGTCCTGACTTTC
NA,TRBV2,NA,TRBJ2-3,CASGLQGLGTDTQYF,TGTGCCAGCGGACTCCAGGGGCTAGGCACAGATACGCAGTATTTT
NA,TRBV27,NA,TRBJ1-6,CASSWGGDSPLHF,TGTGCCAGCAGCTGGGGTGGGGATTCACCCCTCCACTTT
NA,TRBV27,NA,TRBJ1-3,CASSLGVGSGNTIYF,TGTGCCAGCAGTTTAGGGGTGGGCTCTGGAAACACCATATATTTT
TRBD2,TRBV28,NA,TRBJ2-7,CASTPSGSFYEQYF,TGTGCCAGCACACCCAGCGGGAGTTTCTACGAGCAGTACTTC